This T cell receptor (beta chain) derives from a study of blood T cell repertoires in COVID-19. As for the study in general: There were acute and convalescent COVID-19 samples, and they came from the United States, Italy and Spain. T cells, B-cell-depleted T cells, or PBMCs provided the cDNA or gDNA that served as material.

Germline V gene lookup returns CDR1 SGHRS and CDR2 YFSETQ. The CDR3 covers 14 residues. With 2 bases clipped from V and 3 bases from J, the junction kept 4 bases outside the gene matches. Authors' analysis steps: The authors estimated nucleated cell counts from reference gene primer amplification. Here immunoSEQ multiplex PCR was the method, and the copy in TCRdb shows in-frame clones only, minus some. The V and J calls and the clone size are those of that table, but D and trimming were determined from the DNA. Here the sample spans some 170,000 clones, over 75% being singletons. The rearrangement joins TRBV5-1 to TRBJ2-7; 8 bases match TRBD2. The sample comprised peripheral blood. This sequence was found in a man in his sixties with active or convalescent COVID-19. CDR3 protein: CASSFSGADYEQYF. CDR3 DNA sequence: TGCGCCAGCAGCTTTAGCGGGGCTGACTACGAGCAGTACTTC.